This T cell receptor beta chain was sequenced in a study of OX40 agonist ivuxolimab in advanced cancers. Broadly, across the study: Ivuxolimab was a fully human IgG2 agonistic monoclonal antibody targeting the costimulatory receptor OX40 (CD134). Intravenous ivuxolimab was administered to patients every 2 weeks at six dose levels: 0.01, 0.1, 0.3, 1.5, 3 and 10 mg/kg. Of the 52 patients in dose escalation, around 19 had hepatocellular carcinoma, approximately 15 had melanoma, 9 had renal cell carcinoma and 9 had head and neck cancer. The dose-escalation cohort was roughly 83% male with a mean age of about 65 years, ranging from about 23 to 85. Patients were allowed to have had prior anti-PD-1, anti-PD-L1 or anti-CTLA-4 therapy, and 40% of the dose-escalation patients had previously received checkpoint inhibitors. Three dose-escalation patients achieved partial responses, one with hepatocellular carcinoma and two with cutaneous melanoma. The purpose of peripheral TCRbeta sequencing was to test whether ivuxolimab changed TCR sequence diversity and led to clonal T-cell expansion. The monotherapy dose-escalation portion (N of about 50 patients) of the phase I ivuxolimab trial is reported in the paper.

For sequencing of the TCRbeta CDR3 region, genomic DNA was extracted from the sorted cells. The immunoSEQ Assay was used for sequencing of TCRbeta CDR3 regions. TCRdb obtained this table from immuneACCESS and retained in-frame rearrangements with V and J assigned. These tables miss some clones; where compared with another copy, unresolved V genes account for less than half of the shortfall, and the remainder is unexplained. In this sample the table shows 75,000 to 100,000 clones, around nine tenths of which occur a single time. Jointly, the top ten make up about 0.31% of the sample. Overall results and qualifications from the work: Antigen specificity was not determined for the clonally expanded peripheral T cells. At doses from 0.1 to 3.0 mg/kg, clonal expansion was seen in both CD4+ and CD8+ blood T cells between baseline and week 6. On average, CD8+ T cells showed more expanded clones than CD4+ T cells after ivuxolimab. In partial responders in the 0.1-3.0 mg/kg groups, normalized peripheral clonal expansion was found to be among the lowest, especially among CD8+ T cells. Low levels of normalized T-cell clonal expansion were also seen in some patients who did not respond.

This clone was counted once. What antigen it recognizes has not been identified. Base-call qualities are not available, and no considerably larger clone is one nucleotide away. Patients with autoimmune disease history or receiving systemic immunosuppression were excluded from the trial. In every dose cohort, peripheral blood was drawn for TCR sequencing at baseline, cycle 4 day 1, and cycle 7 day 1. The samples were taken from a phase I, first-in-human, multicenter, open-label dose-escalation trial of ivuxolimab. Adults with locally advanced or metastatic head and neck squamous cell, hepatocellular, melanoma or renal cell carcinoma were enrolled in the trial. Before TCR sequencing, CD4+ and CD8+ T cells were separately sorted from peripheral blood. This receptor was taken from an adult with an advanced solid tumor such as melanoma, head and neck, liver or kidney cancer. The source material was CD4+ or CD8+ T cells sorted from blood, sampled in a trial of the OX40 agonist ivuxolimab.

At the DNA level, the sequence is TGTGCCAGCAGCCACTACCCCGGGACAGGGTCCGAGCTGTTTTTT. Its amino acids are CASSHYPGTGSELFF. The V and J segments used are TRBV11-1 and TRBJ2-2, and 9 bases in between align with TRBD1. The CDR3 holds 15 amino acids from the cysteine to the phenylalanine. Of all the DNA, just the CDR3 is kept, 45 bases in frame from base 1. CDR1 and CDR2 are read off the germline V gene (reference sequence) as SGHAT and FQDESV. V has 5 bases trimmed and J has 11 bases trimmed; junction bases matching no gene number 12. With the rest looked up from the reference TRBV11-1 and TRBJ2-2 genes rather than sequenced, the full variable domain is EAEVAQSPRYKITEKSQAVAFWCDPISGHATLYWYRQILGQGPELLVQFQDESVVDDSQLPKDRFSAERLKGVDSTLKIQPAELGDSAMYLCASSHYPGTGSELFFGEGSRLTVL.